The TCR beta chain described here comes from a study of T cells after yellow fever vaccination. Study-level results: Once the booster was given, most primary-vaccination clones reappeared, at about 95% for CD4 and roughly 91% for CD8. The secondary T-cell response peaked on day 5, not day 15, but was weaker.

This clonotype was counted only a few times. The antigen is unknown. V lost 5 bases and J 4 bases, leaving 14 bases between the germline ends. Germline V gives CDR1 SGHVS, CDR2 FQNEAQ. CDR3 size: 14 residues. One entry per CDR3 protein, called by TCRdb with MiXCR from the 5' RACE reads. This table holds hundreds of thousands of distinct CDR3 sequences, approximately 9% found once. The sample was PBMCs, taken on the day of the first yellow fever vaccination. The sequence derives from a man younger than 35 who received the YFV17D yellow fever vaccine. The chain is built from TRBV7-8 and TRBJ1-2; D is uncertain. The CDR3 DNA is TGTGCCAGCAGCCCCGGCGTAGGCCCCTATGGCTACACCTTC. It is translated as CASSPGVGPYGYTF. Full variable domain (outside the CDR3, taken from reference TRBV7-8 and TRBJ1-2): GAGVSQSPRYKVAKRGQDVALRCDPISGHVSLFWYQQALGQGPEFLTYFQNEAQLDKSGLPSDRFFAERPEGSVSTLKIQRTQQEDSAVYLCASSPGVGPYGYTFGSGTRLTVV.